Each of the 7 T cell receptor beta chains below was sequenced from the same sample in a study of T cells in Graves' hyperthyroidism and ophthalmopathy (dated by TCRdb to between 2019 and 2020). Libraries were constructed by multiplex PCR. TCRdb shows the sequencer as Illumina HiSeq 2000. Amplification of TCR beta CDR3 regions was carried out from RNA transcripts. The first round of RT-PCR for the TCR CDR3 was performed with the HTBI primer set and the Qiagen OneStep RT-PCR kit. TCRdb itself trimmed the public reads at Q25 with fastp, ran MiXCR and retained productive beta chains. CDR3 protein sequences are deduplicated, and each keeps its most common genes and DNA. The sample records approximately 490,000 distinct CDR3 sequences, around a fifth of which are singletons. The top ten constitute approximately 49% of the sample. Sequencing was carried out using blood. The source is a woman between 65 and 79 years old with Graves' ophthalmopathy.

This clonotype occurred a few times. This chain joins TRBV20-1 and TRBJ2-5; 13 bases align to TRBD2. This CDR3 has 14 amino acids. Germline assignment: CDR1 DFQATT and CDR2 SNEGSKA (reference sequence). Losses at the gene ends were 3 bases for V and 6 bases for J; bases not matched to a gene: 4. The DNA for the CDR3 is TGCAGTGCTAGGGGACTAGCGGGGTCCAAGACCCAGTACTTC. It is translated as CSARGLAGSKTQYF.

V gene TRBV7-9 combines with J gene TRBJ2-5, with 7 bases fitting TRBD1. The CDR3 totals 15 residues. Germline V lookup: CDR1 SEHNR, CDR2 FQNEAQ (reference sequence). V lost 4 bases to trimming and J lost 4 bases; unmatched junction nucleotides: 9. Written as DNA, the CDR3 is TGTGCCAGCAGCTCGCTGAAGGGACAGCTAGAGACCCAGTACTTC. Residues: CASSSLKGQLETQYF.

As regards this clonotype: A much larger clone differs from this one at a single base, so this may be a read error. The CDR3 protein is CASRDRGFQEAQYF. DNA of the CDR3: TGTGCCAGCAGGGACAGGGGTTTTCAAGAGGCCCAGTACTTC. This chain uses TRBV2 with TRBJ2-5; 9 nucleotides align to TRBD1. There are 14 residues in the CDR3. Germline assignment: CDR1 SNHLY and CDR2 FYNNEI. Full variable domain (remainder filled in from reference TRBV2 and TRBJ2-5): EPEVTQTPSHQVTQMGQEVILRCVPISNHLYFYWYRQILGQKVEFLVSFYNNEISEKSEIFDDQFSVERPDGSNFTLKIRSTKLEDSAMYFCASRDRGFQEAQYFGPGTRLLVL.

The chain links TRBV6-2 or TRBV6-3 to TRBJ2-3; the match to TRBD1 covers 7 bases. Germline V gene lookup returns CDR1 MNHEY and CDR2 SVGEGT. V was pared by 6 bases and J by 1 base, with 7 bases of the junction left unmatched. The CDR3 has 15 residues. The CDR3 DNA follows: TGTGCCAGCAGAAAAGGGGGCGGAGGCACAGATACGCAGTATTTT. The encoded protein is CASRKGGGGTDTQYF.

The table lists this clonotype with many counts. V is TRBV20-1 and J is TRBJ2-1, with 7 bases that match TRBD2. Germline CDR1 and CDR2: DFQATT and SNEGSKA (reference sequence). J was trimmed by 9 bases and V by 7 bases; bases with no gene match: 12. This CDR3 is 13 amino acids long. In DNA form, the CDR3 reads TGCAGTGTCCGAGGGGCGGGAGTAAGTGAGCAGTTCTTC. It codes for CSVRGAGVSEQFF.

V is TRBV10-2 and J is TRBJ1-4; D uncertain. This CDR3 comprises 15 residues. Germline V lookup: CDR1 WSHSY, CDR2 SAAADI. Deletions cut 6 bases from V and 3 bases from J, with 14 bases between. The CDR3 is CASRDQRVANEKLFF. The CDR3 region has the DNA TGCGCCAGCAGGGACCAGAGGGTGGCTAATGAAAAACTGTTTTTT.

In its sample, this clonotype was seen many times. The chain is built from TRBV6-5 and TRBJ1-1; D gene unclear. V was pared by 1 base and J by 11 bases, with 11 bases between. This CDR3 has 12 residues. Germline V gene sequence: CDR1 MNHEY, CDR2 SVGAGI. CDR3 DNA sequence: TGTGCCAGCAGTTACTTGGGGAGAGGGGCTTTCTTT. Its translation is CASSYLGRGAFF.